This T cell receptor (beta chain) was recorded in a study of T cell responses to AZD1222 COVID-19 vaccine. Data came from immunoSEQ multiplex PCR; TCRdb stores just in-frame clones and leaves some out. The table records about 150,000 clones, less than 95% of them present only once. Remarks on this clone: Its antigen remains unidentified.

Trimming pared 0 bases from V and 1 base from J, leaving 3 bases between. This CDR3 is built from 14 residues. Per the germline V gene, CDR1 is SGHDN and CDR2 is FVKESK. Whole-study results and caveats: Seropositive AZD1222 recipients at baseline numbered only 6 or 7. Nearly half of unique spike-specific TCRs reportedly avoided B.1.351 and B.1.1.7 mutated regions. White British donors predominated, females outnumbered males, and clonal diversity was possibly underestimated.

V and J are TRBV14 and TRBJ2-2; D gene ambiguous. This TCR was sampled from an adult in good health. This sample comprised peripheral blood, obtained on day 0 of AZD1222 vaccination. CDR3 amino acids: CASSQDLNTGELFF. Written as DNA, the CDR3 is TGTGCCAGCAGCCAAGACCTGAACACCGGGGAGCTGTTTTTT. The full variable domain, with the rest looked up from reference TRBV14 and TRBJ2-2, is EAGVTQFPSHSVIEKGQTVTLRCDPISGHDNLYWYRRVMGKEIKFLLHFVKESKQDESGMPNNRFLAERTGGTYSTLKVQPAELEDSGVYFCASSQDLNTGELFFGEGSRLTVL.